In this sample, the clone carrying this T cell receptor (beta chain) turned up a few times. The sample is drawn from a study of blood T cell repertoires in COVID-19. This CDR3 is built from 13 residues. Trimming stripped 3 bases from V and 1 base from J, with 5 bases between. Germline loops: CDR1 KGHDR, CDR2 SFDVKD. TCRdb's copy holds only in-frame clones and misses some; the assay was immunoSEQ multiplex PCR. The profile shows around 180,000 clones, approximately 90% of them singletons. The chain links TRBV24-1 to TRBJ1-1, with D possibly matching TRBD1 (5 bases). The receptor was derived from a human donor in a cohort sampled during active COVID-19. The sample taken for sequencing was peripheral blood. The CDR3 nucleotides are TGTGCCACCAGTGATGACAGGAACACTGAAGCTTTCTTT. This encodes CATSDDRNTEAFF.